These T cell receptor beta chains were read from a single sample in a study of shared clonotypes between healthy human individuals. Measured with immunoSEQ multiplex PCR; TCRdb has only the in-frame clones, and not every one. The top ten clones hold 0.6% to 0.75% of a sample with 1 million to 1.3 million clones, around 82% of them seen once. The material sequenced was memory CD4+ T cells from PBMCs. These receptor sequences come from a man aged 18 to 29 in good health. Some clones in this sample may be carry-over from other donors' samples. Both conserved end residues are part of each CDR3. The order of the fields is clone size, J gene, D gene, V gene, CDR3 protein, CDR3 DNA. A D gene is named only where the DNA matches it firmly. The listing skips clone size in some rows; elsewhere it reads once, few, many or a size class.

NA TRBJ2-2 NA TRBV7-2 CASSSFGLSNTGELFF TGTGCCAGCAGTTCTTTTGGACTCTCGAACACCGGGGAGCTGTTTTTT
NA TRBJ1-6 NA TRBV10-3 CAISEGGPLDSPLHF TGTGCCATCAGTGAGGGTGGGCCGCTGGATTCACCCCTCCACTTT
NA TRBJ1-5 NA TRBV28 CASRGTGLSQPQHF TGTGCCAGCAGGGGGACCGGACTGTCTCAGCCCCAGCATTTT
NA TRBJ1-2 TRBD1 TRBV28 CASRGQGASGYTF TGTGCCAGCAGAGGACAGGGGGCTTCTGGCTACACCTTC
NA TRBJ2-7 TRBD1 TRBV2 CASSDRTGGSYEQYF TGTGCCAGCAGCGACCGGACAGGGGGGTCCTACGAGCAGTACTTC
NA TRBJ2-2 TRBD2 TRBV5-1 CASSRGMGTGTSVTGELFF TGCGCCAGCAGCAGAGGGATGGGAACCGGGACTAGCGTAACCGGGGAGCTGTTTTTT
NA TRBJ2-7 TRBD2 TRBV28 CASTVGGSPTYEQYF TGTGCCAGCACCGTGGGAGGGTCCCCTACCTACGAGCAGTACTTC
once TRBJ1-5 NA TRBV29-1 CSVRSGVGSQPQHF TGCAGCGTTCGGTCAGGGGTGGGCAGTCAGCCCCAGCATTTT
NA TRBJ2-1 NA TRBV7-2 CASSLAGAPYNEQFF TGTGCCAGCAGCTTAGCGGGGGCCCCCTACAATGAGCAGTTCTTC
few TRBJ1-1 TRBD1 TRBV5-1 CASTQGDKNTEAFF TGCGCCAGCACCCAGGGGGACAAGAACACTGAAGCTTTCTTT
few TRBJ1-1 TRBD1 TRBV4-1 CASSQGDSRSWVVF TGCGCCAGCAGCCAAGGGGACAGCCGGAGCTGGGTGGTCTTT
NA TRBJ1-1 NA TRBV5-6 CASSLAFGRMNTEAFF TGTGCCAGCAGCTTGGCATTTGGCAGAATGAACACTGAAGCTTTCTTT